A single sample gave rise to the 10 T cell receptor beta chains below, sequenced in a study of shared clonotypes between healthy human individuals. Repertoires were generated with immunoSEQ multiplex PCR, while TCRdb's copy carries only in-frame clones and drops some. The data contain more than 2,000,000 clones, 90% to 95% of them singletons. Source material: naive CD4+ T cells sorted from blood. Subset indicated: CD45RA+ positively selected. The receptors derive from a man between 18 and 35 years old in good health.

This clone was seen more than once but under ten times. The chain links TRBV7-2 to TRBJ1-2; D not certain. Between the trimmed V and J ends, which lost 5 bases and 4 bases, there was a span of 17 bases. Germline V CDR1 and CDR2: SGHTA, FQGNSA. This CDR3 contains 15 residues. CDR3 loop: CASSQQPQFSYGYTF. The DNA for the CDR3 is TGTGCCAGCAGCCAACAACCACAGTTTTCCTATGGCTACACCTTC.

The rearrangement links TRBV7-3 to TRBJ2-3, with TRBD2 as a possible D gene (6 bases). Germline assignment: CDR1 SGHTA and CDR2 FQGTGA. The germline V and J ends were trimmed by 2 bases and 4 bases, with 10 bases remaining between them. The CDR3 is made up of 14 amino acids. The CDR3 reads CASSLGGKADTQYF. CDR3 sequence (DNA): TGTGCCAGCAGCTTAGGGGGGAAAGCAGATACGCAGTATTTT.

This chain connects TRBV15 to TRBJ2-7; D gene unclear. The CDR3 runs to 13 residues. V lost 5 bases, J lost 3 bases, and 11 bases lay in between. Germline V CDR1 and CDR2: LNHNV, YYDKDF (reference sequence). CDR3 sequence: CATSPRVLYEQYF. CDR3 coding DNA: TGTGCCACCAGCCCCCGGGTCCTCTACGAGCAGTACTTC.

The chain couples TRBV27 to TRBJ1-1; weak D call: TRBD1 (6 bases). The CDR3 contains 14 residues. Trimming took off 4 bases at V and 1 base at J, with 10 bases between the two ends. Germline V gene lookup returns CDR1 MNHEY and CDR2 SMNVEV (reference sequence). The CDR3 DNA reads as TGTGCCAGCAGTTCAGACAGGCCGAACACTGAAGCTTTCTTT. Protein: CASSSDRPNTEAFF.

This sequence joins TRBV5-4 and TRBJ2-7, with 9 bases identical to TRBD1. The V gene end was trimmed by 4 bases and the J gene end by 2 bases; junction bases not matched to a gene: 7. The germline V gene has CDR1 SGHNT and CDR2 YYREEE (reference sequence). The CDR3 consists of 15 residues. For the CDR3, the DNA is TGTGCCAGCAGCAAGACAGGGGGGAGCGCCTACGAGCAGTACTTC. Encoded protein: CASSKTGGSAYEQYF.

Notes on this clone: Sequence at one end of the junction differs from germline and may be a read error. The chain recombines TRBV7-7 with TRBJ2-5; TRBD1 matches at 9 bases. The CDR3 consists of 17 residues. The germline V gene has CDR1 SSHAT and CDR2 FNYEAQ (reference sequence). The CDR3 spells CASSLGGTGQGWETQYF. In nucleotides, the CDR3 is TGTGCTAGCAGCTTAGGAGGGACAGGGCAAGGCTGGGAGACCCAGTACTTC.

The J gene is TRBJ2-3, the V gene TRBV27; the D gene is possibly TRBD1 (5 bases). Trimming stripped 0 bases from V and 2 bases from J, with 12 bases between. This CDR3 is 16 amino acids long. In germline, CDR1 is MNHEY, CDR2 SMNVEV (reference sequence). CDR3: CASSLSTGFSTDTQYF. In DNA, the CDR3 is TGTGCCAGCAGTTTATCTACAGGCTTCTCCACAGATACGCAGTATTTT.

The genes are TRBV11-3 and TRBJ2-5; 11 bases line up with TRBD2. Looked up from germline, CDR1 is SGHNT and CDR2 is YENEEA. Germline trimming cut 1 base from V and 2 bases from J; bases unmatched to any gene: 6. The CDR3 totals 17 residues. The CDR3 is CASSLGLAGGSQETQYF. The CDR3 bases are TGTGCCAGCAGCTTAGGCCTAGCGGGGGGCTCACAAGAGACCCAGTACTTC. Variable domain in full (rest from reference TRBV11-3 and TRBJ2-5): EAGVVQSPRYKIIEKKQPVAFWCNPISGHNTLYWYLQNLGQGPELLIRYENEEAVDDSQLPKDRFSAERLKGVDSTLKIQPAELGDSAVYLCASSLGLAGGSQETQYFGPGTRLLVL.

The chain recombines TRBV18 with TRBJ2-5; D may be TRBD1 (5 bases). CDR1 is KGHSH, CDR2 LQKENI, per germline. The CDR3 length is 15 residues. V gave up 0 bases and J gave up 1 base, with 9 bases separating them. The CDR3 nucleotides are TGTGCCAGCTCACCACCTAGCAGGGTCCAAGAGACCCAGTACTTC. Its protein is CASSPPSRVQETQYF.

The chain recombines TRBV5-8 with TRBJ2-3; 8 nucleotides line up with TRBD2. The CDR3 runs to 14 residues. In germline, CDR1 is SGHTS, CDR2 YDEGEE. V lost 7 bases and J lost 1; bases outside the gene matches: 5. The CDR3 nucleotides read TGTGCCAGCGTCGGCGGGAGGCGCACAGATACGCAGTATTTT. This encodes CASVGGRRTDTQYF.